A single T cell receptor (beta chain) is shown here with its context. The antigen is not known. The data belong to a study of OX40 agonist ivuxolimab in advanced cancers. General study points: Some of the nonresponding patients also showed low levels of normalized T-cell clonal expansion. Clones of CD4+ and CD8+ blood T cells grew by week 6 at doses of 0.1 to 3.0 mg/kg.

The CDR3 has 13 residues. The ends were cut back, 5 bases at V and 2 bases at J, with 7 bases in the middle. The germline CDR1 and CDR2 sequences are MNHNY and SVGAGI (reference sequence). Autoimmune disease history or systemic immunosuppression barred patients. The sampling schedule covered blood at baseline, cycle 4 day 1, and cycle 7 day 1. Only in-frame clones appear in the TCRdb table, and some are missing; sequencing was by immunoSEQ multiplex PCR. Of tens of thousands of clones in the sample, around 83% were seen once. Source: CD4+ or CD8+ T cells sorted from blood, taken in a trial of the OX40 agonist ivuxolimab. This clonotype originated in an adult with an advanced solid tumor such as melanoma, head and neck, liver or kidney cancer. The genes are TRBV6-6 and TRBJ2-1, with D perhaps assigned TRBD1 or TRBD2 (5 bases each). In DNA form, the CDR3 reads TGTGCCAGCAGTCTGGGACCCTACAATGAGCAGTTCTTC. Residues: CASSLGPYNEQFF.